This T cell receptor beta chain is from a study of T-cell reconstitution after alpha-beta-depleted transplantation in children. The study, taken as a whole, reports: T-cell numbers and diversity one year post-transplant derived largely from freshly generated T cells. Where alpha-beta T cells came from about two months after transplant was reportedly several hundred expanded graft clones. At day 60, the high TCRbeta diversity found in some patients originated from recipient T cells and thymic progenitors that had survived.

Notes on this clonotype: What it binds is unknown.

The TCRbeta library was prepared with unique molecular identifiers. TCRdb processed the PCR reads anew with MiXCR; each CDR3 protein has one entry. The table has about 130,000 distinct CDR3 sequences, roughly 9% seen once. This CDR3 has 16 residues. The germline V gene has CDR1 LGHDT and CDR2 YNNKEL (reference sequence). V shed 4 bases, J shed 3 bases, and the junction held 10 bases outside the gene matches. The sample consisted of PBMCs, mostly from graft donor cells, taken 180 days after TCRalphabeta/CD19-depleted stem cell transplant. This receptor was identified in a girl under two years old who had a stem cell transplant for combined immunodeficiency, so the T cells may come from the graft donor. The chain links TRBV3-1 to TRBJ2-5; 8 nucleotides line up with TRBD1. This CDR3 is CASSRWEDREEETQYF. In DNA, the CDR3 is TGTGCCAGCAGCCGTTGGGAGGACAGGGAGGAAGAGACCCAGTACTTC.